The entry that follows covers one T cell receptor beta chain sequence. The antigen remains undetermined. The source of the sample is a study of Ad26.COV2.S vaccination and SARS-CoV-2 variants. Study-wide background: Once or twice, 56 days apart, Ad26.COV2.S was delivered intramuscularly.

Study results and caveats: Ad26.COV2.S recipients had broader spike-specific TCRs (P = 0.0014). With respect to non-spike TCR breadth, vaccine and placebo recipients were similar.

Sequencing used immunoSEQ multiplex PCR; TCRdb keeps in-frame clones, though not all of them. The table lists roughly 510,000 clones, roughly 85% of them singletons. Sample treatment: 15 to 20 received Ad26.COV2.S at low or high dose, single or two shots; 5 received placebo; per-sample allocation not given. Sampling was performed 63 days after the first vaccine or placebo injection. Specimen: peripheral blood, collected in a trial of Ad26.COV2.S vaccine versus placebo. The clonotype comes from a person between 18 and 65 years old who received the Ad26.COV2.S COVID-19 vaccine or a placebo.

The CDR3: CASSQGVSDSLYEQYF. The DNA of the CDR3 is TGCGCCAGCAGCCAAGGTGTATCGGACAGTTTGTACGAGCAGTACTTC. The chain links TRBV4-3 to TRBJ2-7; a possible D gene is TRBD1 (6 bases). The CDR3 loop spans 16 amino acids. Trimming removed 1 base from V and 4 bases from J, with 17 bases in between. Germline-derived CDR1 and CDR2 are LGHNA and YSLEER.